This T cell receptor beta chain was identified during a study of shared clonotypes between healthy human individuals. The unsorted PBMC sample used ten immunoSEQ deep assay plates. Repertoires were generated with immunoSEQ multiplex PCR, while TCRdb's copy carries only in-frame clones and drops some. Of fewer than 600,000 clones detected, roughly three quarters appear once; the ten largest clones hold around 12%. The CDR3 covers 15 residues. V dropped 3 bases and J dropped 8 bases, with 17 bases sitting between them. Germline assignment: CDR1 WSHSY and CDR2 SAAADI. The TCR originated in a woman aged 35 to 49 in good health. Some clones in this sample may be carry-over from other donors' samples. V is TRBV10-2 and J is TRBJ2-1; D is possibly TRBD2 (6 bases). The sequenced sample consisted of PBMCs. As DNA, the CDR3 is TGCGCCAGCAGTGACTCGGGACTCATCAGTTATGAGCAGTTCTTC. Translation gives CASSDSGLISYEQFF.